These 18 T cell receptor beta chains were all obtained from the same sample, sequenced in a study of T cell repertoires in cytomegalovirus infection. TCRdb processed the reads anew with MiXCR; each CDR3 protein has one entry. The data contain about 130,000 distinct CDR3 sequences, roughly 9% of them singletons. Sequencing input: PBMCs. The receptors were gathered from a human donor in good health (CMV status not recorded). Some clones in this sample may be carry-over from other donors' samples.

This clonotype appeared many times. The chain links TRBV7-2 to TRBJ2-3; 10 bases align to TRBD2. The V segment lost 1 base and the J segment 7 bases; nucleotides outside the gene matches: 11. This CDR3 has 17 residues. From germline, CDR1 is SGHTA and CDR2 FQGNSA. For the CDR3, the DNA is TGTGCCAGCAGCTTAGTTGATACTAGCGGGGCAACTAATACGCAGTATTTT. Its protein product is CASSLVDTSGATNTQYF.

This clonotype has a handful of counts. V and J are TRBV14 and TRBJ2-1; D is unclear. CDR1 is SGHDN, CDR2 FVKESK, per germline. The V end lost 4 bases, the J end lost 9 bases, and 13 bases lay between the germline ends. There are 13 residues in the CDR3. CDR3 bases: TGTGCCAGCAGCCCTGAATGGGGAAGTGAGCAGTTCTTC. Translation: CASSPEWGSEQFF. Supplemented by reference TRBV14 and TRBJ2-1, the full variable domain reads EAGVTQFPSHSVIEKGQTVTLRCDPISGHDNLYWYRRVMGKEIKFLLHFVKESKQDESGMPNNRFLAERTGGTYSTLKVQPAELEDSGVYFCASSPEWGSEQFFGPGTRLTVL.

There are many counts of this clonotype. This chain joins TRBV11-1 and TRBJ2-4; tentative D call: TRBD2 (6 bases). The CDR3 consists of 13 residues. V lost 4 bases to trimming and J lost 6 bases, with 10 bases between them. Germline V CDR1 and CDR2: SGHAT, FQDESV (reference sequence). CDR3 in DNA: TGTGCCAGCAGCTGGAGGGCCGGAAACATTCAGTACTTC. Its protein is CASSWRAGNIQYF.

This clonotype was seen ten or more times. The J gene is TRBJ2-3, the V gene TRBV7-9; D is unclear. There are 13 residues in the CDR3. The germline V and J ends were trimmed by 6 bases and 6 bases, with 13 bases remaining between them. Germline values: CDR1 SEHNR, CDR2 FQNEAQ (reference sequence). CDR3 in DNA: TGTGCCAGCAGTCCGGTAACGAGGGATACGCAGTATTTT. Its protein is CASSPVTRDTQYF.

This chain links TRBV29-1 with TRBJ2-5; 15 nucleotides agree with TRBD2. Trimming at V came to 4 bases and at J to 2 bases, leaving 2 bases not matched to a gene. This CDR3 spans 15 amino acids. Germline lookup yields CDR1 SQVTM and CDR2 ANQGSEA. The CDR3 DNA follows: TGCAGCGTTGGGGGGACTAGCGGGGGGCAAGAGACCCAGTACTTC. Protein: CSVGGTSGGQETQYF.

A few counts support this clonotype. Here the CDR3 reads CASSTGYGYTF. The CDR3 DNA sequence: TGTGCCAGCAGTACGGGGTATGGCTACACCTTC. The V call is TRBV6-2 or TRBV6-3, the J call TRBJ1-2, with D unresolved. V lost 5 bases and J 5 bases, leaving 6 bases between the germline ends. This CDR3 contains 11 residues. From germline, CDR1 is MNHEY and CDR2 SVGEGT.

This clonotype was seen many times. The chain recombines TRBV7-2 with TRBJ2-7; 9 bases map to TRBD1. The CDR3 runs to 14 residues. The germline V gene encodes CDR1 SGHTA and CDR2 FQGNSA. Trimming at V came to 1 base and at J to 4 bases, leaving 2 bases not matched to a gene. The DNA of the CDR3 is TGTGCCAGCAGCTTAGACAGGGGGCGGTACGAGCAGTACTTC. It encodes CASSLDRGRYEQYF.

This clonotype was seen at least ten times. The CDR3 DNA sequence: TGTGCCAGCAGCTTAAACGTGGGAGTCGAGCAGTACTTC. Amino acids: CASSLNVGVEQYF. V usage is TRBV7-2 and J usage is TRBJ2-7; possibly TRBD2 for D (5 bases). V lost 2 bases, J lost 6 bases, and 11 bases lay in between. The CDR3 is 13 amino acids. Germline CDR1 is SGHTA and CDR2 is FQGNSA.

Ten or more counts support this clonotype. This chain's CDR3 is CSAASRTPPPPSSYNEQFF. The CDR3 DNA sequence: TGCAGTGCCGCTTCCCGGACTCCCCCACCCCCGAGCTCCTACAATGAGCAGTTCTTC. The V gene is TRBV20-1, the J gene TRBJ2-1; perhaps TRBD2 as D (5 bases). V was trimmed by 6 bases and J by 0 bases, leaving 27 bases between them. The CDR3 has 19 residues. CDR1 is DFQATT and CDR2 is SNEGSKA in the germline V gene (reference sequence).

This clonotype was counted a few times. The chain is built from TRBV11-2 and TRBJ2-3; D might be TRBD2 (6 bases). This CDR3 comprises 15 residues. V lost 0 bases to trimming and J lost 6 bases, with 13 bases between them. The germline CDR1 and CDR2 sequences are SGHAT and FQNNGV. The DNA of the CDR3 is TGTGCCAGCAGCTTAGAGCGGGGCGCACGGGATACGCAGTATTTT. Amino acids: CASSLERGARDTQYF.

This clonotype was seen repeatedly, ten times or more. The chain has TRBV4-1 and TRBJ2-7; 7 nucleotides match TRBD1. In germline, CDR1 is MGHRA, CDR2 YSYEKL. The CDR3 spans 15 residues. Trimming removed 8 bases from V and 0 bases from J; junction bases left unmatched: 10. CDR3 nucleotides: TGCGCCAGCCGCGAGCTGGGACAGCTCTCCTACGAGCAGTACTTC. It codes for CASRELGQLSYEQYF.

The sample holds many counts of this clonotype. The rearrangement joins TRBV19 to TRBJ1-1, with TRBD1 as a possible D gene (5 bases). The germline V gene encodes CDR1 LNHDA and CDR2 SQIVND (reference sequence). The CDR3 spans 16 residues. V gave up 1 base and J gave up 3 bases, with 15 bases separating them. The CDR3: CASSIGSGAWDTEAFF. The CDR3 nucleotides read TGTGCCAGTAGTATAGGGAGCGGGGCCTGGGACACTGAAGCTTTCTTT.

A remark on this clonotype: This may arise from a read error, as a much more abundant clone is one base away. The rearrangement joins TRBV12-3 or TRBV12-4 to TRBJ1-5; D not certain. This CDR3 comprises 15 residues. In nucleotides, the CDR3 is TGTGCCAGCAGTGGGTATGGTTATAGCATTCAGCCCCAGCATTTT. This translates into CASSGYGYSIQPQHF.

Many counts were recorded for this clonotype. The chain uses TRBV28 and TRBJ2-1; 11 nucleotides agree with TRBD2. The CDR3 is 14 amino acids. V lost 5 bases to trimming and J lost 9 bases; unmatched junction nucleotides: 6. Germline V gene sequence: CDR1 MDHEN, CDR2 SYDVKM. The CDR3 here is CASSLPLAGVEQFF. In nucleotides, the CDR3 is TGTGCCAGCAGTCTGCCACTAGCGGGGGTTGAGCAGTTCTTC.

In regard to this clonotype: A much larger clone is a single base away; this may be a read error. J is TRBJ1-6 and V is TRBV7-2; possibly TRBD1 for D (5 bases). The length of the CDR3 is 18 residues. The V gene's germline CDR1 is SGHTA and CDR2 FQGNSA. CDR3 in amino acids: CASSRGGTASSHNSPLHF. The CDR3 bases are TGTGCCAGCAGCCGAGGTGGGACGGCTAGCTCCCATAATTCACCCCTCCACTTT. The whole variable domain, remainder taken from reference TRBV7-2 and TRBJ1-6, is GAGVSQSPSNKVTEKGKDVELRCDPISGHTALYWYRQSLGQGLEFLIYFQGNSAPDKSGLPSDRFSAERTGGSVSTLTIQRTQQEDSAVYLCASSRGGTASSHNSPLHFGNGTRLTVT.

The V call is TRBV28, the J call TRBJ1-1; D remains unclear. The CDR3 spans 13 residues. Looked up from germline, CDR1 is MDHEN and CDR2 is SYDVKM. Trimming stripped 2 bases from V and 6 bases from J, with 10 bases between. The CDR3 spells CASSLASPPEAFF. In DNA, the CDR3 is TGTGCCAGCAGTTTAGCCAGCCCCCCTGAAGCTTTCTTT.

This clonotype has a handful of counts. The chain recombines TRBV6-2 or TRBV6-3 with TRBJ2-7; 7 positions agree with TRBD2. The CDR3 has 16 amino acids. V dropped 0 bases and J dropped 5; count of bases not matched to a gene: 10. Germline CDR1 and CDR2: MNHEY and SVGEGT. The CDR3 reads CASSYSSSGAGNEQYF. The CDR3 DNA reads TGTGCCAGCAGTTACTCTTCAAGCGGGGCTGGAAACGAGCAGTACTTC.

Ten or more counts support this clonotype. J is TRBJ2-3 and V is TRBV29-1; D possibly uses TRBD1 or TRBD2 (5 bases each). Trimming cost V 5 bases and J 0 bases, with 15 bases left between them. CDR3 length: 15 amino acids. The V gene's germline CDR1 is SQVTM and CDR2 ANQGSEA. The CDR3 coding sequence is TGCAGCGTTCGCGATTGGGACCGCAGCACAGATACGCAGTATTTT. Protein sequence: CSVRDWDRSTDTQYF.